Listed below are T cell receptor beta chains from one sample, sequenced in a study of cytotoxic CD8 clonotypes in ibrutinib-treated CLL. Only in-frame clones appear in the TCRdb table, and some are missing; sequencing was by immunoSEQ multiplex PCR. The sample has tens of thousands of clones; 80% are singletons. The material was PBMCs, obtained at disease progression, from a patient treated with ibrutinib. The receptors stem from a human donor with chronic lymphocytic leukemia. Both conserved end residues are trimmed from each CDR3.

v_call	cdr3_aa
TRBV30	AWSVSRRAHT
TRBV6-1	ASSERQGNQPQH
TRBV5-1	ASSPQLNTEAF
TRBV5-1	ASSPRVAGNTGELF
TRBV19	ASSISWFQETQY
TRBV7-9	ASSDRDRENQPQH
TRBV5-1	ASARGPGETQY
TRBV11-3	ASSRLTGELF
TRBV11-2	ASSLESGSEQY
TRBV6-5	ASSPLGQGGYEQY
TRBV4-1	ASSQYLGGYT
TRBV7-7	ASSLVPTGELF
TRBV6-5	ASYKAGSYEQY
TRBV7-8	ASSYATGTSGKETQY
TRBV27	ASSWSDKNTEAF
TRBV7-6	ASSLAGTGNINEQF
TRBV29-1	SVATSSYNEQF
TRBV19	ASSISRRDYGYT
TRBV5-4	ASSPDSYEQY
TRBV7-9	ASSKQGARTGNTIY
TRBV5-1	ASRLQGGNEQF
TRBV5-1	ASSSNRGPYEQY
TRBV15	ATSRTPTTSGNHEQY
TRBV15	ATSRALAGGFEQF
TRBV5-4	ASSYTGWLYNEQF
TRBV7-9	ASSWGRDRYEQY
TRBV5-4	ASSWDRETYGYT
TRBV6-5	ASGKGGPVTEAF
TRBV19	ASSKLGDANYGYT
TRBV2	ASSGQGRQPQH
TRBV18	ASRPGANYGYT
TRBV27	ASSTYTGGYT
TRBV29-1	SVLHTNEKLF
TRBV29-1	SVGNTGGGKTQY
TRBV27	ASSLTVSSYNEQF
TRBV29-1	SVGSQYEQY
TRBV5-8	ASSLTPLAGADTQY
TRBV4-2	ASSQWADTQY
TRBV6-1	ASTVGGYEQY
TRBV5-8	ASSLAVFTGVNTEAF
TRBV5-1	ASSFGSGGNYGYT
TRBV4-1	ASSHLAGELF
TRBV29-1	SVATGFAFNSPLH